Listed below are T cell receptor beta chains from one sample, sequenced in a study of graft-versus-host responses after intestinal transplantation. The data were produced by immunoSEQ multiplex PCR, yet TCRdb's version contains in-frame clones alone and is incomplete. The sample yields fewer than 8,500 clones, approximately 72% seen once. Sequencing used ileum tissue, obtained roughly 230 days after intestinal transplant. All receptors derive from a human patient who received an intestinal transplant, so some T cells may come from the graft donor. Both conserved end residues are trimmed from each CDR3. Fields, in order: V gene, J gene, CDR3 protein.

v_call: TRBV19
j_call: TRBJ2-3
cdr3_aa: ASSIFSGSTDTQY

v_call: TRBV5-1
j_call: TRBJ2-7
cdr3_aa: ASSIRWGAYEQY

v_call: TRBV29-1
j_call: TRBJ2-3
cdr3_aa: SVEDLCRQRTDTQY

v_call: TRBV28
j_call: TRBJ1-1
cdr3_aa: ASSLVIATEAF

v_call: TRBV6-4
j_call: TRBJ2-3
cdr3_aa: ASSETSGGTDTQY

v_call: TRBV12-5
j_call: TRBJ2-5
cdr3_aa: ASGQYQETQY

v_call: TRBV6-1
j_call: TRBJ2-1
cdr3_aa: ASSESAGGYNEQF

v_call: TRBV9
j_call: TRBJ2-1
cdr3_aa: ASSLTGVEANEQF

v_call: TRBV19
j_call: TRBJ2-5
cdr3_aa: ASSFRYRKETQY

v_call: TRBV5-6
j_call: TRBJ2-3
cdr3_aa: ASSPDTGLADTQY

v_call: TRBV7-4
j_call: TRBJ1-2
cdr3_aa: ASSTRTRDRSHGYT

v_call: TRBV10-2
j_call: TRBJ1-6
cdr3_aa: ASSGTGGNSPLH

v_call: TRBV15
j_call: TRBJ2-5
cdr3_aa: ATSDREKETQY

v_call: TRBV6-5
j_call: TRBJ2-7
cdr3_aa: ASSLTGLYEQY

v_call: TRBV9
j_call: TRBJ2-3
cdr3_aa: ASSILAGGPSTDTQY

v_call: TRBV27
j_call: TRBJ1-2
cdr3_aa: ASSQRQGHGDYGYT

v_call: TRBV7-8
j_call: TRBJ2-1
cdr3_aa: ASSLEFGDNEQF

v_call: TRBV21-1
j_call: TRBJ1-2
cdr3_aa: ASPTGSYGYT

v_call: TRBV27
j_call: TRBJ2-7
cdr3_aa: ASSLQTGTGTHEQY

v_call: TRBV29-1
j_call: TRBJ1-1
cdr3_aa: SVGVGGDGEAF

v_call: TRBV2
j_call: TRBJ1-2
cdr3_aa: ASGNRVLLYGYT

v_call: TRBV6-5
j_call: TRBJ1-2
cdr3_aa: ASSYRGAGYT

v_call: TRBV10-3
j_call: TRBJ2-7
cdr3_aa: AISEGGQVGYEQY

v_call: TRBV6-5
j_call: TRBJ2-7
cdr3_aa: ASSARTGGVYEQY

v_call: TRBV11-2
j_call: TRBJ2-7
cdr3_aa: ASSRTSGGSYEQY

v_call: TRBV30
j_call: TRBJ2-7
cdr3_aa: AWATGTGDYEQY

v_call: TRBV27
j_call: TRBJ1-6
cdr3_aa: ASRMTGGHNSPLH

v_call: TRBV5-6
j_call: TRBJ2-1
cdr3_aa: ASSLAIGPDEQF

v_call: TRBV28
j_call: TRBJ2-7
cdr3_aa: ASSPGTGFYEQY

v_call: TRBV15
j_call: TRBJ1-5
cdr3_aa: ATSRLGMAPQH

v_call: TRBV4-3
j_call: TRBJ2-3
cdr3_aa: ASSQGGTGRVTDTQY

v_call: TRBV6-5
j_call: TRBJ2-7
cdr3_aa: ASSPRGAGGYEQY

v_call: TRBV6-4
j_call: TRBJ2-2
cdr3_aa: ASSGTNTGELF

v_call: TRBV27
j_call: TRBJ2-1
cdr3_aa: ASSFWTSGEQF

v_call: TRBV6-1
j_call: TRBJ2-7
cdr3_aa: ASSEGTSGIVYEQY

v_call: TRBV30
j_call: TRBJ2-7
cdr3_aa: AWSVILAGPVEQY

v_call: TRBV6-1
j_call: TRBJ1-4
cdr3_aa: ASSERPGQKNEKLF

v_call: TRBV10-3
j_call: TRBJ1-1
cdr3_aa: ATRRGQGNTEAF

v_call: TRBV11-2
j_call: TRBJ2-2
cdr3_aa: ASSLGWTGRAGELF

v_call: TRBV28
j_call: TRBJ1-2
cdr3_aa: ASNYRDYGYT

v_call: TRBV28
j_call: TRBJ2-7
cdr3_aa: ASSLYGEGSYEQY

v_call: TRBV18
j_call: TRBJ2-5
cdr3_aa: ASSPRSGGETQY

v_call: TRBV6-5
j_call: TRBJ1-4
cdr3_aa: ASSSRDRGMSLF

v_call: TRBV28
j_call: TRBJ1-5
cdr3_aa: ASSLIYRTGGDPNQPQH

v_call: TRBV30
j_call: TRBJ2-7
cdr3_aa: AWSVQGYEQY

v_call: TRBV5-4
j_call: TRBJ2-7
cdr3_aa: ASSLGAGPYEQY

v_call: TRBV6-1
j_call: TRBJ2-7
cdr3_aa: ASSARLPYEQY

v_call: TRBV7-9
j_call: TRBJ1-2
cdr3_aa: ASSSLPYGYT

v_call: TRBV9
j_call: TRBJ2-5
cdr3_aa: ASSPYLGLAGAGETQY

v_call: TRBV6-5
j_call: TRBJ2-2
cdr3_aa: ASSYSKTGELF

v_call: TRBV7-9
j_call: TRBJ1-6
cdr3_aa: ASSPGSSRGSPLH

v_call: TRBV7-9
j_call: TRBJ1-1
cdr3_aa: ASSSTLRGSMNTEAF

v_call: TRBV19
j_call: TRBJ1-5
cdr3_aa: ASSSTAGVSNQPQH

v_call: TRBV30
j_call: TRBJ1-6
cdr3_aa: AWSVPGTGSSPLH

v_call: TRBV28
j_call: TRBJ1-3
cdr3_aa: ASSRGRAYSGNTIY

v_call: TRBV5-1
j_call: TRBJ2-7
cdr3_aa: ASSVGGLYYEQY

v_call: TRBV4-3
j_call: TRBJ2-7
cdr3_aa: ASSQDSDSRGYEQY